The 26 T cell receptor beta chains in this list originate from one sample, sequenced in a study of OX40 agonist ivuxolimab in advanced cancers. Libraries were prepared through the immunoSEQ multiplex PCR assay. The table comes from immuneACCESS by way of TCRdb, which keeps in-frame sequences with V and J called. Part of the clones is missing from these tables; in studies checked, under half for an unresolved V gene and the rest for unknown reasons. Counted in this sample were roughly 56,000 clones; roughly 89% of them appeared once. The ten biggest clones cover about 0.77% of the sample. The sequenced sample was CD4+ or CD8+ T cells sorted from blood, obtained in a trial of the OX40 agonist ivuxolimab. These receptor sequences come from an adult with an advanced solid tumor such as melanoma, head and neck, liver or kidney cancer.

The chain is built from TRBV5-6 and TRBJ2-1, with TRBD1 as a possible D gene (6 bases). The germline gives CDR1 SGHDT, CDR2 YYEEEE. V lost 2 bases and J lost 7, with 10 bases in between. This CDR3 is 13 amino acids long. CDR3 nucleotides: TGTGCCAGCAGCTTAGGGGGTGATAATGAGCAGTTCTTC. Residues: CASSLGGDNEQFF.

The CDR3 DNA follows: TGTGCCTGGAGTGTACAGGCGTGGGACAGCTTCTCTGGGGCCAACGTCCTGACTTTC. It yields the protein CAWSVQAWDSFSGANVLTF. V usage is TRBV30 and J usage is TRBJ2-6; TRBD1 aligns across 7 bases. The CDR3 has 19 amino acids. The germline V gene encodes CDR1 GTSNPN and CDR2 SVGIG (reference sequence). V lost 0 bases, J lost 0 bases, and 11 bases stayed unmatched.

The chain couples TRBV5-1 to TRBJ2-3, with D perhaps matching TRBD1 or TRBD2 (5 bases each). V was pared by 0 bases and J by 6 bases, with 14 bases between. Germline V gene sequence: CDR1 SGHRS, CDR2 YFSETQ. CDR3 length: 15 residues. CDR3 in amino acids: CASSLGRPGADTQYF. In DNA, the CDR3 is TGCGCCAGCAGCTTGGGGCGCCCCGGGGCGGATACGCAGTATTTT.

This chain connects TRBV6-1 to TRBJ1-1; 8 bases align to TRBD1. There are 12 residues in the CDR3. After removal of 5 bases from V and 6 bases from J, the junction contained 2 bases not matched to a gene. Germline CDR1 reads MNHNS; CDR2 reads SASEGT. Here the CDR3 reads CASSQGASEAFF. CDR3 nucleotide sequence: TGTGCCAGCAGTCAGGGGGCCTCTGAAGCTTTCTTT.

This clone occurred a few times. This chain joins TRBV5-1 and TRBJ2-1; 11 bases agree with TRBD1. This CDR3 comprises 16 residues. V lost 2 bases and J lost 8; bases outside the gene matches: 9. CDR1 SGHRS and CDR2 YFSETQ come from the germline V gene. As DNA, the CDR3 is TGCGCCAGCAGCTTCTTACCGGGACAGGGGGGTGATGAGCAGTTCTTC. Its translation is CASSFLPGQGGDEQFF.

The rearrangement uses TRBV5-1 and TRBJ2-7; D is unclear. The CDR3 has 15 residues. CDR1 and CDR2 from the germline V gene are SGHRS and YFSETQ. Trimming shortened V by 2 bases and J by 2 bases, and 14 bases separated the two germline ends. The CDR3 coding sequence is TGCGCCAGCAGCTTCGGCGGTCACTCAACCTACGAGCAGTACTTC. Residues: CASSFGGHSTYEQYF.

V gene TRBV5-1 combines with J gene TRBJ2-7, with D unclear. CDR3 length: 14 amino acids. The germline CDR1 and CDR2 sequences are SGHRS and YFSETQ. Between the trimmed V and J ends, which lost 0 bases and 7 bases, there was a span of 14 bases. The CDR3 here is CASSLEGRAREQYF. The CDR3 DNA reads TGCGCCAGCAGCTTGGAGGGCCGCGCTCGGGAGCAGTACTTC.

The V and J genes are TRBV19 and TRBJ1-2; D gene ambiguous. The CDR3 sequence is 16 residues long. CDR1 is LNHDA, CDR2 SQIVND, per germline (reference sequence). V lost 4 bases, J lost 1 base, and 16 bases lay in between. The CDR3 bases are TGTGCCAGTAGTACCACGGACGGAGCCTTTAACTATGGCTACACCTTC. Encoded protein: CASSTTDGAFNYGYTF.

This chain connects TRBV18 to TRBJ2-3, with D perhaps matching TRBD1 (5 bases). Germline CDR1 and CDR2: KGHSH and LQKENI. The CDR3 sequence is 15 residues long. The V and J ends lost 6 bases and 2 bases respectively, with 15 bases between them. This CDR3 is CASSRDRPSTDTQYF. CDR3 bases: TGTGCCAGCTCCCGAGACAGACCATCCACAGATACGCAGTATTTT. Filled out from reference TRBV18 and TRBJ2-3, the complete variable domain reads NAGVMQNPRHLVRRRGQEARLRCSPMKGHSHVYWYRQLPEEGLKFMVYLQKENIIDESGMPKERFSAEFPKEGPSILRIQQVVRGDSAAYFCASSRDRPSTDTQYFGPGTRLTVL.

V and J are TRBV6-1 and TRBJ1-1, with D perhaps TRBD1 (6 bases). The CDR3 is 15 amino acids. V was shortened by 7 bases and J by 1 base, with 16 bases between the two germline ends. The V gene's germline CDR1 is MNHNS and CDR2 SASEGT. CDR3 in amino acids: CASTTTGGGNTEAFF. DNA for the CDR3: TGTGCCAGCACCACGACTGGAGGGGGGAACACTGAAGCTTTCTTT.

The chain has TRBV7-8 and TRBJ2-7; D might be TRBD1 (6 bases). This CDR3 region has 14 residues. Trimming removed 1 base at V and 4 bases at J, with 11 bases between. Germline V gene sequence: CDR1 SGHVS, CDR2 FQNEAQ. The CDR3 loop is CASSLGSGVYEQYF. CDR3 in DNA: TGTGCCAGCAGCTTAGGGTCAGGGGTGTACGAGCAGTACTTC.

V and J are TRBV6-1 and TRBJ2-3; D may match TRBD1 or TRBD2 (5 bases each). This CDR3 is built from 14 residues. Per germline, CDR1 MNHNS and CDR2 SASEGT. V lost 6 bases to trimming and J lost 8 bases, with 18 bases between them. The CDR3 bases are TGTGCCAGCAGGCAGCGCTCCCGGGACGGTACGCAGTATTTT. As protein: CASRQRSRDGTQYF.

Comments on this clone: Relative to the germline gene, one junction end is altered; a read error may explain this. The sample has other DNA sequences that encode this CDR3 too. The chain has TRBV11-2 and TRBJ1-4; D gene uncertain. The CDR3 length is 16 residues. Germline CDR1 SGHAT, CDR2 FQNNGV. This chain's CDR3 is CASSLALGSTNEKLFF. CDR3 DNA: TGTGCCAGCAGCTTAGCGCTGGGTTCAACTAATGAAAAACTATTTTTT. Combining the CDR3 with reference TRBV11-2 and TRBJ1-4 gives the whole variable domain EAGVAQSPRYKIIEKRQSVAFWCNPISGHATLYWYQQILGQGPKLLIQFQNNGVVDDSQLPKDRFSAERLKGVDSTLKIQPAKLEDSAVYLCASSLALGSTNEKLFFGSGTQLSVL.

Comments on this clone: A read error may produce the germline difference seen at one junction end. The chain employs TRBV5-3 and TRBJ1-6; 7 bases agree with TRBD1. TRBV5-3 is an ORF, with its function uncertain. The CDR3 totals 13 residues. CDR3 sequence (DNA): TGTGCCAGCAGCTCCAGGGGGAATTCACCCCTCCACTTT. It is translated as CASSSRGNSPLHF.

This chain links TRBV10-1 with TRBJ2-3; unclear D gene. V dropped 0 bases and J dropped 0 bases, with 7 bases sitting between them. CDR3 length: 15 residues. The germline V gene encodes CDR1 WNHNN and CDR2 SYGVQD (reference sequence). The CDR3 DNA sequence: TGCGCCAGCAGTGAGTCTGGATCTAGCACAGATACGCAGTATTTT. Translated, it gives CASSESGSSTDTQYF.

This clone was seen only a few times. J is TRBJ2-7 and V is TRBV5-6, with D perhaps matching TRBD1 (6 bases). The CDR3 totals 14 residues. The germline gives CDR1 SGHDT, CDR2 YYEEEE. Trimming took off 4 bases at V and 6 bases at J, with 17 bases between the two ends. The CDR3 region is CASSRIRGNSEQYF. Here the CDR3 DNA reads TGTGCCAGCAGCCGCATCAGGGGAAATAGCGAGCAGTACTTC.

The V and J genes are TRBV27 and TRBJ1-5, with D unclear. Looked up from germline, CDR1 is MNHEY and CDR2 is SMNVEV (reference sequence). The CDR3 runs 16 residues. V gave up 3 bases and J gave up 0 bases, with 12 bases separating them. Written as DNA, the CDR3 is TGTGCCAGCAGTTTTGGCGGAAGGTATAGCAATCAGCCCCAGCATTTT. Protein product: CASSFGGRYSNQPQHF.

The rearrangement links TRBV30 to TRBJ1-5; D possibly corresponds to TRBD1 (5 bases). CDR3 size: 15 residues. V lost 2 bases to trimming and J lost 2 bases, with 13 bases between them. Per the germline V gene, CDR1 is GTSNPN and CDR2 is SVGIG (reference sequence). The CDR3 loop reads CAWSSGRVRNQPQHF. The CDR3 bases are TGTGCCTGGAGTAGTGGCAGGGTTCGCAATCAGCCCCAGCATTTT.

This chain uses TRBV15 with TRBJ2-5; tentative D call: TRBD1 (5 bases). V lost 1 base and J 2 bases, leaving 5 bases between the germline ends. This CDR3 region has 13 residues. Germline V gene sequence: CDR1 LNHNV, CDR2 YYDKDF (reference sequence). The CDR3 sequence: CATSRGQQETQYF. The CDR3 nucleotides read TGTGCCACCAGCAGAGGACAGCAAGAGACCCAGTACTTC.

The chain recombines TRBV6-1 with TRBJ2-3, with D perhaps being TRBD1 or TRBD2 (6 bases each). CDR3 length: 15 amino acids. The V gene lost 1 base and the J gene lost 4 bases, with 12 bases spanning the gap. Germline CDR1 and CDR2: MNHNS and SASEGT. The CDR3 nucleotides read TGTGCCAGCAGTGAAGGGTGGGGGGCGGCAGATACGCAGTATTTT. The encoded protein is CASSEGWGAADTQYF.

J is TRBJ2-3 and V is TRBV18; possibly TRBD2 for D (5 bases). The CDR3 consists of 14 residues. Germline V gene data show CDR1 as KGHSH and CDR2 as LQKENI. V was trimmed by 5 bases and J by 3 bases, leaving 12 bases between them. The DNA for the CDR3 is TGTGCCAGCTCATCGACTCGGGGTACAGATACGCAGTATTTT. Translated, it gives CASSSTRGTDTQYF.

Of note for this clone: The sample has other DNA sequences that encode this CDR3 too. The rearrangement joins TRBV5-1 to TRBJ2-7; D is undetermined. Trimming took off 0 bases at V and 2 bases at J, with 9 bases between the two ends. There are 14 residues in the CDR3. CDR1 is SGHRS, CDR2 YFSETQ, per germline. The CDR3 sequence: CASSLVVQPYEQYF. The DNA for the CDR3 is TGCGCCAGCAGCTTGGTAGTCCAGCCCTACGAGCAGTACTTC.

The chain is built from TRBV19 and TRBJ1-5, with 7 bases matching TRBD1. Germline values: CDR1 LNHDA, CDR2 SQIVND (reference sequence). The ends lost 8 bases at V and 7 bases at J; junction bases unmatched: 11. The CDR3 loop spans 14 amino acids. The CDR3 spells CASSLDRDRQPQHF. DNA for the CDR3: TGTGCCAGTTCCTTAGACAGGGACCGCCAGCCCCAGCATTTT.

The chain links TRBV29-1 to TRBJ1-1; no firm D call. CDR3 size: 14 residues. The germline V gene encodes CDR1 SQVTM and CDR2 ANQGSEA. V lost 0 bases, J lost 1 base, and 9 bases lay in between. The chain's CDR3 is CSVEEGFWNTEAFF. The CDR3 bases are TGCAGCGTTGAAGAAGGGTTTTGGAACACTGAAGCTTTCTTT.

The V and J genes are TRBV28 and TRBJ1-2; unclear D gene. The germline V gene encodes CDR1 MDHEN and CDR2 SYDVKM. The V gene lost 0 bases and the J gene lost 5 bases, with 4 bases spanning the gap. The CDR3 consists of 12 residues. In DNA form, the CDR3 reads TGTGCCAGCAGTTTATGGCCTTATGGCTACACCTTC. It translates to CASSLWPYGYTF.

V and J are TRBV9 and TRBJ2-2; D tentatively fits TRBD1 or TRBD2 (5 bases each). The V end lost 0 bases, the J end lost 2 bases, and 11 bases lay between the germline ends. This CDR3 region has 16 residues. Per the germline V gene, CDR1 is SGDLS and CDR2 is YYNGEE. CDR3 coding DNA: TGTGCCAGCAGCGTAGACGGGGCGACTAACACCGGGGAGCTGTTTTTT. This sequence encodes CASSVDGATNTGELFF.